The clone carrying this T cell receptor beta chain turned up a few times. What it binds is unknown. The data belong to a study of T cells in Graves' hyperthyroidism and ophthalmopathy. Amplified TCR beta CDR3 regions derived from RNA transcripts. First-round RT-PCR of the TCR CDR3 relied on the HTBI primer set. TCRdb re-called the multiplex PCR reads through MiXCR, storing one row per CDR3 protein. The table records roughly 650,000 distinct CDR3 sequences, more than 15% of them present only once. Whole-study results and caveats: Stable hyperthyroidism was told apart from ophthalmopathy by a model built on 13 V-J features.

V gave up 5 bases and J gave up 2 bases, with 14 bases separating them. The CDR3 is 15 residues long. The sequence derives from a woman aged 40 to 50 with Graves' ophthalmopathy. Sequencing was carried out using blood. The rearrangement joins TRBV12-3 or TRBV12-4 to TRBJ2-3, with D tentatively TRBD1 (6 bases). The CDR3 DNA follows: TGTGCCAGCAGTGGCCCAGGGGCCAACACAGATACGCAGTATTTT. Amino acids: CASSGPGANTDTQYF.